This T cell receptor beta chain emerged from a study of Ad26.COV2.S vaccination and SARS-CoV-2 variants. On the study more broadly: Intramuscular Ad26.COV2.S doses were given once or twice, 56 days apart. Study results and limitations: Total responses of T cells may have been underestimated by the analyses of TCR breadth and depth.

Germline values: CDR1 MGHRA, CDR2 YSYEKL. CDR3 length: 19 residues. Trimming took off 2 bases at V and 8 bases at J, with 27 bases between the two ends. Here immunoSEQ multiplex PCR was the method, and the copy in TCRdb shows in-frame clones only, minus some. The data show roughly 450,000 clones, over 75% seen once. The treatment was: roughly 18 received Ad26.COV2.S at low or high dose, single or two shots; about 5 received placebo; per-sample allocation not given. The samples date from day 63 after the first vaccine or placebo injection. An adult donor aged 18-55 years was enrolled in Boston. An Ad26 vector expressing Wuhan-strain SARS-CoV-2 spike served as the vaccine. Points on this clone: Its antigen is currently unknown.

The sample here was peripheral blood, taken in a trial of Ad26.COV2.S vaccine versus placebo. J is TRBJ2-2 and V is TRBV4-1; TRBD1 might be the D (6 bases). The clonotype comes from a person aged 18 to 65 who received the Ad26.COV2.S COVID-19 vaccine or a placebo. The DNA for the CDR3 is TGCGCCAGCAGCCAAACTAACCTCAGGGGCGGCCCGGGAATTGGGGAGCTGTTTTTT. Its protein product is CASSQTNLRGGPGIGELFF.